This T cell receptor beta chain was observed in a study of TIL therapy for anti-PD-1-resistant metastatic lung cancer. Overall study: Median tumor mutation burden was roughly 1.4 mutations per megabase.

Broader study findings: Patients were highly selected, enriched for treatment-naive, never-smoker and oncogene-addicted cases.

Regarding time point: pre-treatment sample, taken before nivolumab and TIL therapy. Stage 4 NSCLC adults joined between October 2017 and 2020. Trimming stripped 4 bases from V and 2 bases from J, with 8 bases between. CDR3 size: 14 residues. The germline gives CDR1 MGHDK, CDR2 SYGVNS. Note on this clone: What it recognizes is unknown.

Sequencing used immunoSEQ v3. Measured with immunoSEQ multiplex PCR; TCRdb has only the in-frame clones, and not every one. The repertoire holds tens of thousands of clones, 70% to 75% seen once, with roughly 6.1% in the top ten. The chain links TRBV25-1 to TRBJ2-2; D is undetermined. The clonotype comes from a person aged 30 to 80 with non-small cell lung cancer. The sample here was blood, taken at baseline. The CDR3 DNA follows: TGTGCCAGCAGTGGGTCACCAAACACCGGGGAGCTGTTTTTT. Translation: CASSGSPNTGELFF.